Following are 29 T cell receptor beta chains from one sample sequenced in a study of cytomegalovirus exposure and HLA in healthy donors. Primers: 60 Vbeta forward and 13 Jbeta reverse. Generated by immunoSEQ multiplex PCR, the TCRdb table keeps only in-frame clones and is missing some. The repertoire holds around 89,000 clones, with more than 70% as singletons. Sequences were obtained from PBMCs. The receptors originated from a man aged 35-49 years in good health and CMV-seronegative.

The chain combines TRBV4-2 with TRBJ2-3; 7 positions agree with TRBD2. Per germline, CDR1 LGHNA and CDR2 YNFKEQ. The J segment lost 6 bases and the V segment lost 4 bases, leaving 1 base of the junction unmatched. The CDR3 has 12 amino acids. CDR3 sequence (DNA): TGTGCCAGCAGCCCCGGGGGGGATACGCAGTATTTT. This encodes CASSPGGDTQYF.

The V call is TRBV21-1, the J call TRBJ2-2; the listed D gene, TRBD1, was not tested against the DNA. TRBV21-1 is a documented pseudogene. This CDR3 region has 16 residues. CDR3 protein: CASSKGTGANTGELFF. CDR3 bases: TGTGCCAGCAGCAAAGGCACAGGGGCGAACACCGGGGAGCTGTTTTTT.

This chain links TRBV28 with TRBJ2-3; tentative D call: TRBD2 (5 bases). Germline lookup yields CDR1 MDHEN and CDR2 SYDVKM. The V and J ends lost 3 bases and 1 base respectively, with 11 bases between them. The CDR3 consists of 15 residues. CDR3 protein: CASSLGSEGTDTQYF. The CDR3 DNA reads TGTGCCAGCAGTTTGGGTAGCGAAGGCACAGATACGCAGTATTTT.

The V call is TRBV19, the J call TRBJ2-1; D ambiguous. This CDR3 has 14 amino acids. The V and J ends lost 4 bases and 7 bases respectively, with 14 bases between them. Germline V gene lookup returns CDR1 LNHDA and CDR2 SQIVND (reference sequence). The DNA for the CDR3 is TGTGCCAGTAGTACGCCCCCACCTCGGAATGAGCAGTTCTTC. This codes for CASSTPPPRNEQFF.

The V gene is TRBV6-1, the J gene TRBJ1-1; the D is unclear. V lost 5 bases and J 4 bases, leaving 11 bases between the germline ends. The CDR3 runs to 13 residues. The germline V gene encodes CDR1 MNHNS and CDR2 SASEGT. CDR3 amino acids: CASSLDGSTEAFF. DNA of the CDR3: TGTGCCAGCAGTCTGGACGGGAGCACTGAAGCTTTCTTT.

The sample holds one count of this clone. The chain combines TRBV19 with TRBJ2-2; D is perhaps TRBD1 (7 bases). This CDR3 contains 20 residues. Germline lookup yields CDR1 LNHDA and CDR2 SQIVND (reference sequence). With 4 bases removed from V and 7 bases from J, the gap between germline ends came to 31 bases. The CDR3 DNA is TGTGCCAGTAGTACAGGGACAGCTCCGGGACTTCTGATGTTAGGCGGGGAGCTGTTTTTT. This codes for CASSTGTAPGLLMLGGELFF.

The gene calls are TRBV28 and TRBJ1-3; 7 positions agree with TRBD1. The length of the CDR3 is 17 residues. Trimming took 3 bases from V and 3 from J; bases not matched to a gene: 11. Germline assignment: CDR1 MDHEN and CDR2 SYDVKM. Written as DNA, the CDR3 is TGTGCCAGCAGTTTTCTTTTCCCCCGGGACAGTGGAAACACCATATATTTT. As protein: CASSFLFPRDSGNTIYF.

The chain employs TRBV15 and TRBJ1-1; 8 bases map to TRBD1. V shed 7 bases and J 3 bases; nucleotides not matched to a gene: 10. Looked up from germline, CDR1 is LNHNV and CDR2 is YYDKDF (reference sequence). CDR3 length: 15 residues. This CDR3 reads CATTRGTGGYTEAFF. As DNA, the CDR3 is TGTGCCACCACCCGGGGGACAGGAGGTTACACTGAAGCTTTCTTT.

The chain has TRBV7-6 and TRBJ2-7; the D gene is possibly TRBD1 (6 bases). The CDR3 is 13 amino acids. Between the trimmed V and J ends, which lost 1 base and 2 bases, there was a span of 6 bases. Looked up from germline, CDR1 is SGHVS and CDR2 is FNYEAQ. The CDR3 coding sequence is TGTGCCAGCAGCTTAGGGACAGCCTACGAGCAGTACTTC. Translation: CASSLGTAYEQYF.

This clone has just a few counts. The rearrangement uses TRBV7-9 and TRBJ2-3; D remains unclear. CDR1 is SEHNR, CDR2 FQNEAQ, per germline (reference sequence). With 8 bases removed from V and 0 bases from J, the gap between germline ends came to 6 bases. The CDR3 loop spans 12 amino acids. CDR3 amino acids: CASQASTDTQYF. In nucleotides, the CDR3 is TGTGCCAGCCAGGCTAGCACAGATACGCAGTATTTT.

The chain joins TRBV7-3 to TRBJ2-7; maybe TRBD1 (6 bases). Germline values: CDR1 SGHTA, CDR2 FQGTGA. This CDR3 is 16 amino acids long. V was pared by 0 bases and J by 4 bases, with 16 bases between. The CDR3 is CASSLTPRGFPYEQYF. Written as DNA, the CDR3 is TGTGCCAGCAGCTTAACCCCCAGGGGCTTCCCGTACGAGCAGTACTTC.

The chain is built from TRBV11-2 and TRBJ2-7, with D maybe TRBD1 (5 bases). The CDR3 length is 14 residues. Trimming left V 5 bases short and J 5 bases short, with 16 bases between. CDR1 is SGHAT and CDR2 is FQNNGV in the germline V gene. CDR3 sequence: CASSPPRTSHEQYF. Here the CDR3 DNA reads TGTGCCAGCAGCCCACCCAGGACATCCCACGAGCAGTACTTC.

The genes are TRBV18 and TRBJ1-3; 7 nucleotides align to TRBD1. The CDR3 is 14 residues long. V was pared by 4 bases and J by 0 bases, with 0 bases of the junction left unmatched. Germline-derived CDR1 and CDR2 are KGHSH and LQKENI. The CDR3 loop reads CASSRQGSGNTIYF. CDR3 DNA: TGTGCCAGCTCACGACAGGGCTCTGGAAACACCATATATTTT.

The rearrangement joins TRBV27 to TRBJ2-5, with D hard to call. CDR3 size: 11 residues. Trimming cost V 7 bases and J 5 bases, with 8 bases left between them. The germline CDR1 and CDR2 sequences are MNHEY and SMNVEV (reference sequence). The CDR3 loop reads CASTPRETQYF. CDR3 nucleotide sequence: TGTGCCAGCACCCCGCGGGAGACCCAGTACTTC.

The chain joins TRBV15 to TRBJ2-1; 9 bases agree with TRBD1. The CDR3 is 15 amino acids. Germline trimming cut 3 bases from V and 4 bases from J; bases unmatched to any gene: 4. Germline assignment: CDR1 LNHNV and CDR2 YYDKDF (reference sequence). The chain's CDR3 is CATSSRDRDYNEQFF. The CDR3 coding sequence is TGTGCCACCAGCAGCCGGGACAGGGATTACAATGAGCAGTTCTTC.

This clone came up a few times. The rearrangement joins TRBV28 to TRBJ1-5; the D is unclear. Germline V CDR1 and CDR2: MDHEN, SYDVKM. The CDR3 contains 14 residues. The V end lost 4 bases, the J end lost 8 bases, and 15 bases lay between the germline ends. CDR3 region: CASSYPRTLEPQHF. The CDR3, as DNA: TGTGCCAGCAGTTACCCCCGGACTTTGGAGCCCCAGCATTTT.

The count of this clone is one. The V gene is TRBV2, the J gene TRBJ2-7, with 10 bases matching TRBD1. The CDR3 has 15 amino acids. V dropped 5 bases and J dropped 5; count of bases not matched to a gene: 9. From germline, CDR1 is SNHLY and CDR2 FYNNEI. CDR3 loop: CASSIATGGFDEQYF. The CDR3 DNA follows: TGTGCCAGCAGTATCGCGACAGGGGGCTTCGACGAGCAGTACTTC.

The chain recombines TRBV27 with TRBJ1-3; 8 nucleotides agree with TRBD1. The trim removed 3 bases at V and 8 bases at J, leaving 9 bases unmatched. This CDR3 contains 15 residues. Germline CDR1 reads MNHEY; CDR2 reads SMNVEV (reference sequence). Here the CDR3 DNA reads TGTGCCAGCAGTTTTAGACCAGGGGGCGCGTACACCATATATTTT. This codes for CASSFRPGGAYTIYF.

The genes are TRBV5-1 and TRBJ1-1; no reliable D call. The CDR3 consists of 15 residues. Trimming stripped 0 bases from V and 3 bases from J, with 12 bases between. The V gene's germline CDR1 is SGHRS and CDR2 YFSETQ. The CDR3 DNA sequence: TGCGCCAGCAGCTTGGCCGGCGGGGAAGACACTGAAGCTTTCTTT. It yields the protein CASSLAGGEDTEAFF.

The V and J genes are TRBV10-3 and TRBJ2-3; 9 positions agree with TRBD2. The CDR3 totals 15 residues. The trim removed 4 bases at V and 4 bases at J, leaving 6 bases unmatched. The germline V gene encodes CDR1 ENHRY and CDR2 SYGVKD. This CDR3 is CAISGLAGKSDTQYF. CDR3 nucleotide sequence: TGTGCCATCAGTGGCCTAGCGGGGAAGTCAGATACGCAGTATTTT.

This chain links TRBV7-3 with TRBJ2-1; 8 nucleotides match TRBD1. The CDR3 is made up of 16 amino acids. CDR1 is SGHTA, CDR2 FQGTGA, per germline. V gave up 5 bases and J gave up 1 base; unmatched junction bases: 7. The CDR3 DNA follows: TGTGCCAGCAGCCCGACCGACAGGGGTTCCTACAATGAGCAGTTCTTC. Its translation is CASSPTDRGSYNEQFF. The entire variable domain, with the rest obtained from reference TRBV7-3 and TRBJ2-1, is as follows: GAGVSQTPSNKVTEKGKYVELRCDPISGHTALYWYRQSLGQGPEFLIYFQGTGAADDSGLPNDRFFAVRPEGSVSTLKIQRTERGDSAVYLCASSPTDRGSYNEQFFGPGTRLTVL.

This chain uses TRBV9 with TRBJ2-5, with TRBD1 matching over 7 bases. With the DNA end fitting TRBJ2-7 better, the J assignment may be wrong. The CDR3 loop spans 14 amino acids. In germline, CDR1 is SGDLS, CDR2 YYNGEE. The CDR3 spells CASGTRQGVGEQYF. CDR3 sequence (DNA): TGTGCCAGCGGGACGCGTCAGGGGGTCGGCGAGCAGTACTTC.

This clone has more than one count but fewer than ten. The V gene is TRBV4-3, the J gene TRBJ2-1, with D maybe TRBD2 (6 bases). Germline CDR1 LGHNA, CDR2 YSLEER. The CDR3 spans 13 residues. The ends were cut back, 3 bases at V and 6 bases at J, with 9 bases in the middle. The CDR3 protein is CASSHRRGNEQFF. The CDR3 DNA reads as TGCGCCAGCAGCCACCGGCGGGGCAATGAGCAGTTCTTC.

The V call is TRBV18, the J call TRBJ1-5; D perhaps matches TRBD1 (5 bases). The CDR3 has 17 residues. Per germline, CDR1 KGHSH and CDR2 LQKENI. Trimming left V 3 bases short and J 2 bases short, with 17 bases between. CDR3 amino acids: CASSPSGGGPGNQPQHF. DNA for the CDR3: TGTGCCAGCTCACCCTCGGGGGGAGGCCCTGGCAATCAGCCCCAGCATTTT.

J is TRBJ1-1 and V is TRBV7-3; 7 positions agree with TRBD1. Unmatched junction bases numbered 12, after V lost 4 bases and J lost 1 base. The CDR3 totals 17 residues. CDR1 and CDR2 (germline): SGHTA, FQGTGA. As DNA, the CDR3 is TGTGCCAGCAGCTCTCGACAGGGTGTCGCTGCGAACACTGAAGCTTTCTTT. As protein: CASSSRQGVAANTEAFF. The full variable domain, its missing parts supplied by reference TRBV7-3 and TRBJ1-1, is GAGVSQTPSNKVTEKGKYVELRCDPISGHTALYWYRQSLGQGPEFLIYFQGTGAADDSGLPNDRFFAVRPEGSVSTLKIQRTERGDSAVYLCASSSRQGVAANTEAFFGQGTRLTVV.

The J gene is TRBJ2-7, the V gene TRBV4-2, with D possibly being TRBD1 (6 bases). Between the trimmed V and J ends, which lost 2 bases and 5 bases, there was a span of 16 bases. The germline gives CDR1 LGHNA, CDR2 YNFKEQ. The CDR3 spans 15 residues. CDR3 nucleotide sequence: TGTGCCAGCAGCCAAAGTTCAGGGGATGCCCACGAGCAGTACTTC. It translates to CASSQSSGDAHEQYF.

The count of this clone is one. This sequence joins TRBV7-9 and TRBJ1-1; TRBD1 matches at 7 bases. This CDR3 comprises 17 residues. The V segment lost 3 bases and the J segment 6 bases; nucleotides outside the gene matches: 16. Germline CDR1 is SEHNR and CDR2 is FQNEAQ (reference sequence). The CDR3 DNA sequence: TGTGCCAGCAGCTTGGAATACAGGGGTCAGGGTAGGTCTGAAGCTTTCTTT. Its translation is CASSLEYRGQGRSEAFF.

The chain is built from TRBV5-1 and TRBJ2-7, with D tentatively TRBD2 (5 bases). Germline CDR1 and CDR2: SGHRS and YFSETQ. This CDR3 contains 13 residues. Trimming stripped 1 base from V and 5 bases from J, with 10 bases between. The DNA of the CDR3 is TGCGCCAGCAGCTTGAACGGACTGAACGAGCAGTACTTC. Protein sequence: CASSLNGLNEQYF. The full variable domain, rest sourced from reference TRBV5-1 and TRBJ2-7, is KAGVTQTPRYLIKTRGQQVTLSCSPISGHRSVSWYQQTPGQGLQFLFEYFSETQRNKGNFPGRFSGRQFSNSRSEMNVSTLELGDSALYLCASSLNGLNEQYFGPGTRLTVT.

The chain carries TRBV18 and TRBJ2-5, with D possibly TRBD1 on 6 matching bases. There are 14 residues in the CDR3. The germline V gene has CDR1 KGHSH and CDR2 LQKENI. V was shortened by 3 bases and J by 5 bases, with 13 bases between the two germline ends. CDR3 coding DNA: TGTGCCAGCTCACCTTTAGCAGGGGTCGAGACCCAGTACTTC. Its protein is CASSPLAGVETQYF.